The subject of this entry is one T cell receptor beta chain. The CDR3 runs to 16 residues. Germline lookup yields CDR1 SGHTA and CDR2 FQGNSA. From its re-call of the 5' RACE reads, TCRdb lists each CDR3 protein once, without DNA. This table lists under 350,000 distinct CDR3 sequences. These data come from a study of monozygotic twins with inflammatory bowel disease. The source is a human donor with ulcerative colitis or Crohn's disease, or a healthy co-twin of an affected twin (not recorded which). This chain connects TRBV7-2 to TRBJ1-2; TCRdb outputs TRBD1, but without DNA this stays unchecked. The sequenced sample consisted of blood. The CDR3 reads CASSQGQGGIGYGYTF.